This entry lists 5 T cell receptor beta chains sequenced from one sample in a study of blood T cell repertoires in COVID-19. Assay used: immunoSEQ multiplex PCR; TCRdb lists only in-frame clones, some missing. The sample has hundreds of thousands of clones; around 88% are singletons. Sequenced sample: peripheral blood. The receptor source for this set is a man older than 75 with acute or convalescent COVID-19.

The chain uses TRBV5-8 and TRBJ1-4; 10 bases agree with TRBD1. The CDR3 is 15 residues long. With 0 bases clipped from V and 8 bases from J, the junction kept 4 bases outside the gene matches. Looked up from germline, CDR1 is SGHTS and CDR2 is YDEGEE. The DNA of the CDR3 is TGTGCCAGCAGCTTGGGGGGACAGGGGACCGAAAAACTGTTTTTT. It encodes CASSLGGQGTEKLFF.

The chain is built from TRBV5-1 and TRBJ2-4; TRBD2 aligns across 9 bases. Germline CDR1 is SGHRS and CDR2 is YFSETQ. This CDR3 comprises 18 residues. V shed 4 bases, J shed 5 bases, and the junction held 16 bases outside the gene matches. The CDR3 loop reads CASSGMGLAGEGQNIQYF. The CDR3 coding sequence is TGCGCCAGCAGCGGGATGGGTTTAGCGGGAGAGGGCCAAAACATTCAGTACTTC.

CDR3 in DNA: TGCAGCGTTGAAGGCCCGAGTAATGAGCAGTTCTTC. It yields the protein CSVEGPSNEQFF. J is TRBJ2-1 and V is TRBV29-1, with D hard to call. Trimming removed 1 base at V and 7 bases at J, with 8 bases between. Germline CDR1 and CDR2: SQVTM and ANQGSEA. This CDR3 is built from 12 residues.

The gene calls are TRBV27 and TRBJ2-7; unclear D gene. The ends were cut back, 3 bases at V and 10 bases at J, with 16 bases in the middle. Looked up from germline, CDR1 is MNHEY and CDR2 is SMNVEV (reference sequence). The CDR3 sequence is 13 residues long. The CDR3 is CASSFYLKAPQYF. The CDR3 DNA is TGTGCCAGCAGTTTCTACCTTAAAGCGCCCCAGTACTTC.

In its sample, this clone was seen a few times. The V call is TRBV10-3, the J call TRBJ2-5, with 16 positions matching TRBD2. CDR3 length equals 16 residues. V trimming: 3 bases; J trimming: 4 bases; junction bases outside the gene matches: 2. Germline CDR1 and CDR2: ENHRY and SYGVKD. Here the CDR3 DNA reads TGTGCCATCAGTGACGGGACTAGCGGGGGGGGAGAGACCCAGTACTTC. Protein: CAISDGTSGGGETQYF.